This is a list of T cell receptor beta chains from one sample in a study of response to subunit inactivated influenza vaccine. Each CDR3 protein gets one entry after TCRdb re-called the RT-PCR reads with MiXCR. The table records 700,000 to 800,000 distinct CDR3 sequences, around 20% of them present only once. The sample consisted of PBMCs from blood, taken roughly 5 days after vaccination. The receptors originated from a man in his fifties who received an inactivated influenza vaccine. CDR3s include the opening cysteine and the closing phenylalanine or tryptophan. The order of the fields is D gene, V gene, clone size, J gene, CDR3 protein, CDR3 DNA. A D gene is named only where the DNA matches it firmly. Clone size is not always given. Where it is, it says once, few, many or a class for expanded clones.

d_call: TRBD1; v_call: TRBV28; clone_size: few; j_call: TRBJ2-3; cdr3_aa: CASGTDSSTDTQYF; cdr3_nt: TGTGCCAGCGGGACAGATTCTAGCACAGATACGCAGTATTTT
d_call: NA; v_call: TRBV28; clone_size: NA; j_call: TRBJ2-5; cdr3_aa: CASNLYRRSRETQYF; cdr3_nt: TGTGCCAGCAACCTCTACCGACGGTCCCGGGAGACCCAGTACTTC
d_call: TRBD1; v_call: TRBV20-1; clone_size: many; j_call: TRBJ2-7; cdr3_aa: CSALTGTGAYEQYF; cdr3_nt: TGCAGTGCCCTTACCGGGACAGGGGCCTACGAGCAGTACTTC
d_call: NA; v_call: TRBV20-1; clone_size: few; j_call: TRBJ1-1; cdr3_aa: CSASGGSSNTEAFF; cdr3_nt: TGCAGTGCTAGCGGTGGGAGTTCGAACACTGAAGCTTTCTTT
d_call: TRBD1; v_call: TRBV11-2; clone_size: few; j_call: TRBJ2-1; cdr3_aa: CASSYPLKTGGSYNEQFF; cdr3_nt: TGTGCCAGCAGCTACCCACTTAAGACAGGGGGCTCCTACAATGAGCAGTTCTTC
d_call: TRBD1; v_call: TRBV5-6; clone_size: few; j_call: TRBJ2-7; cdr3_aa: CASSFPTGTGLYEQYF; cdr3_nt: TGTGCCAGCAGCTTCCCCACCGGGACAGGGTTATACGAGCAGTACTTC
d_call: TRBD2; v_call: TRBV7-2; clone_size: NA; j_call: TRBJ2-7; cdr3_aa: CASSSMGGGKASYEQYF; cdr3_nt: TGTGCCAGCAGCTCCATGGGGGGAGGGAAAGCTTCCTACGAGCAGTACTTC
d_call: TRBD1; v_call: TRBV4-3; clone_size: NA; j_call: TRBJ2-7; cdr3_aa: CASSQGTGGKQYF; cdr3_nt: TGCGCCAGCAGCCAAGGGACAGGGGGAAAGCAGTACTTC
d_call: TRBD1; v_call: TRBV12-3/TRBV12-4; clone_size: many; j_call: TRBJ2-7; cdr3_aa: CASTLTGGYIEQYF; cdr3_nt: TGTGCCAGCACCTTGACAGGGGGATACATCGAGCAGTACTTC
d_call: NA; v_call: TRBV7-9; clone_size: few; j_call: TRBJ1-3; cdr3_aa: CASSETVAATGNTIYF; cdr3_nt: TGTGCCAGCAGCGAGACAGTTGCCGCGACTGGAAACACCATATATTTT
d_call: TRBD1; v_call: TRBV4-2; clone_size: few; j_call: TRBJ2-7; cdr3_aa: CASSQDETQGAYEQYF; cdr3_nt: TGTGCCAGCAGCCAAGATGAGACACAGGGGGCCTACGAGCAGTACTTC
d_call: TRBD2; v_call: TRBV7-2; clone_size: NA; j_call: TRBJ2-7; cdr3_aa: CASSSRGTSVDEQYF; cdr3_nt: TGTGCCAGCAGCTCTAGGGGAACTAGCGTCGACGAGCAGTACTTC
d_call: TRBD1; v_call: TRBV10-3; clone_size: few; j_call: TRBJ2-5; cdr3_aa: CAISKSRQGQETQYF; cdr3_nt: TGTGCCATCAGTAAGAGCCGACAGGGTCAAGAGACCCAGTACTTC
d_call: NA; v_call: TRBV7-2; clone_size: NA; j_call: TRBJ1-6; cdr3_aa: CASSMLGTPLHF; cdr3_nt: TGTGCCAGCAGCATGCTCGGAACACCCCTCCACTTT
d_call: TRBD2; v_call: TRBV7-7; clone_size: few; j_call: TRBJ2-2; cdr3_aa: CASSPNSGSNTGELFF; cdr3_nt: TGTGCCAGCAGCCCAAATAGCGGGTCGAACACCGGGGAGCTGTTTTTT
d_call: NA; v_call: TRBV20-1; clone_size: NA; j_call: TRBJ2-5; cdr3_aa: CSARGYLSGQETQYF; cdr3_nt: TGCAGTGCTAGGGGGTACTTATCGGGACAAGAGACCCAGTACTTC
d_call: TRBD1; v_call: TRBV3-1; clone_size: few; j_call: TRBJ1-2; cdr3_aa: CASSHRTGGYGYTF; cdr3_nt: TGTGCCAGCAGCCATCGGACAGGGGGCTATGGCTACACCTTC
d_call: NA; v_call: TRBV5-5; clone_size: NA; j_call: TRBJ2-7; cdr3_aa: CASNLWTDEQYF; cdr3_nt: TGTGCCAGCAACTTGTGGACAGACGAGCAGTACTTC
d_call: NA; v_call: TRBV7-9; clone_size: NA; j_call: TRBJ1-4; cdr3_aa: CASSRDGGKLFF; cdr3_nt: TGTGCCAGCAGTCGGGACGGCGGAAAACTGTTTTTT
d_call: NA; v_call: TRBV20-1; clone_size: few; j_call: TRBJ1-3; cdr3_aa: CSAGTRGSGNTIYF; cdr3_nt: TGCAGTGCTGGGACTCGTGGCTCTGGAAACACCATATATTTT
d_call: NA; v_call: TRBV28; clone_size: NA; j_call: TRBJ2-1; cdr3_aa: CASSPKAFRSYNEQFF; cdr3_nt: TGTGCCAGCAGTCCAAAGGCCTTTAGGTCCTACAATGAGCAGTTCTTC
d_call: TRBD1; v_call: TRBV29-1; clone_size: NA; j_call: TRBJ2-7; cdr3_aa: CSVNKRDREAYEQYF; cdr3_nt: TGCAGCGTTAACAAACGGGACAGGGAAGCCTACGAGCAGTACTTC
d_call: TRBD1; v_call: TRBV20-1; clone_size: NA; j_call: TRBJ1-1; cdr3_aa: CSASPGQGWEAFF; cdr3_nt: TGCAGTGCGTCACCGGGACAGGGGTGGGAGGCTTTCTTT
d_call: TRBD2; v_call: TRBV9; clone_size: NA; j_call: TRBJ2-1; cdr3_aa: CASSPGLVYNEQFF; cdr3_nt: TGTGCCAGCAGCCCGGGACTAGTTTACAATGAGCAGTTCTTC
d_call: NA; v_call: TRBV20-1; clone_size: many; j_call: TRBJ2-3; cdr3_aa: CSAHGLAPVADTQYF; cdr3_nt: TGCAGTGCTCACGGACTGGCCCCTGTGGCAGATACGCAGTATTTT
d_call: NA; v_call: TRBV6-5; clone_size: NA; j_call: TRBJ1-2; cdr3_aa: CASSFLGDGYTF; cdr3_nt: TGTGCCAGCAGTTTTTTAGGGGATGGCTACACCTTC
d_call: TRBD2; v_call: TRBV9; clone_size: NA; j_call: TRBJ2-7; cdr3_aa: CASGRGGSNYEQYF; cdr3_nt: TGTGCCAGCGGACGCGGGGGGTCTAACTACGAGCAGTACTTC
d_call: TRBD1; v_call: TRBV18; clone_size: NA; j_call: TRBJ2-1; cdr3_aa: CASSPRDRARGHNEQFF; cdr3_nt: TGTGCCAGCTCACCAAGGGACAGGGCCCGGGGGCACAATGAGCAGTTCTTC
d_call: NA; v_call: TRBV30; clone_size: many; j_call: TRBJ2-1; cdr3_aa: CAWSVRGRVGTYNEQFF; cdr3_nt: TGTGCCTGGAGTGTCCGGGGCAGGGTGGGAACCTACAATGAGCAGTTCTTC
d_call: TRBD1; v_call: TRBV4-1; clone_size: many; j_call: TRBJ2-7; cdr3_aa: CASSQHRQGDYEQYF; cdr3_nt: TGCGCCAGCAGCCAACACAGGCAGGGGGACTACGAGCAGTACTTC
d_call: NA; v_call: TRBV7-9; clone_size: few; j_call: TRBJ2-7; cdr3_aa: CASSRDVSYEQYF; cdr3_nt: TGTGCCAGCAGCAGGGACGTCTCCTACGAGCAGTACTTC
d_call: NA; v_call: TRBV16; clone_size: NA; j_call: TRBJ1-5; cdr3_aa: CASSQSKTQPQHF; cdr3_nt: TGTGCCAGCAGCCAATCTAAAACGCAGCCCCAGCATTTT
d_call: NA; v_call: TRBV29-1; clone_size: few; j_call: TRBJ1-1; cdr3_aa: CGISEAFF; cdr3_nt: TGCGGTATCTCTGAAGCTTTCTTT
d_call: TRBD2; v_call: TRBV20-1; clone_size: NA; j_call: TRBJ2-3; cdr3_aa: CSARVLAGGMDTQYF; cdr3_nt: TGCAGTGCTAGAGTACTAGCGGGAGGTATGGATACGCAGTATTTT
d_call: NA; v_call: TRBV28; clone_size: NA; j_call: TRBJ2-3; cdr3_aa: CASSFLVARTDTQYF; cdr3_nt: TGTGCCAGCAGTTTTCTCGTGGCGCGGACGGATACGCAGTATTTT
d_call: TRBD1; v_call: TRBV28; clone_size: few; j_call: TRBJ2-7; cdr3_aa: CASSHPDRLAGQYF; cdr3_nt: TGTGCCAGCAGCCATCCGGACAGGTTGGCTGGGCAGTACTTC
d_call: NA; v_call: TRBV28; clone_size: NA; j_call: TRBJ2-5; cdr3_aa: CASSSGPRGETQYF; cdr3_nt: TGTGCCAGCAGTTCGGGACCCCGGGGGGAGACCCAGTACTTC
d_call: NA; v_call: TRBV7-2; clone_size: many; j_call: TRBJ1-2; cdr3_aa: CASSLSQPYYGYTF; cdr3_nt: TGTGCCAGCAGCTTAAGTCAGCCTTACTATGGCTACACCTTC
d_call: NA; v_call: TRBV6-1; clone_size: few; j_call: TRBJ2-3; cdr3_aa: CASSAVGRFTDTQYF; cdr3_nt: TGTGCCAGCAGTGCCGTCGGTCGCTTCACAGATACGCAGTATTTT